The TCR beta chain under discussion was sequenced for a study of blood T cell repertoires in COVID-19. Background on the study: Samples came from the United States, Italy and Spain, spanning acute and convalescent COVID-19.

Trimming removed 6 bases from V and 1 base from J, with 13 bases in between. Germline V CDR1 and CDR2: MNHEY, SVGAGI. The CDR3 has 15 amino acids. Repertoires were generated with immunoSEQ multiplex PCR, while TCRdb's copy carries only in-frame clones and drops some. The sample gives tens of thousands of clones, around 80% of which show up once; around 6% is in the top ten. This chain uses TRBV6-5 with TRBJ1-5; D is possibly TRBD1 (5 bases). Sequences were obtained from peripheral blood. This sequence was found in a woman aged 80 or older with acute or convalescent COVID-19. The CDR3 bases are TGTGCCAGCAGGAGGACAACCTTAAGCAATCAGCCCCAGCATTTT. This sequence encodes CASRRTTLSNQPQHF.